The 30 T cell receptor beta chains below come from one sample, sequenced in a study of radiotherapy plus CTLA-4 blockade in lung cancer. Method: immunoSEQ multiplex PCR; TCRdb's copy keeps in-frame clones and lacks some. The sample lists over 14,000 clones, approximately 70% seen once, with 46% in the top ten. The sequenced sample was peripheral blood, obtained from a patient treated with radiotherapy plus ipilimumab. All receptors come from a human donor with non-small cell lung cancer whose response to radiotherapy plus ipilimumab could not be evaluated.

V usage is TRBV11-2 and J usage is TRBJ2-3; tentatively, D is TRBD1 (5 bases). Looked up from germline, CDR1 is SGHAT and CDR2 is FQNNGV. Trimming took off 1 base at V and 6 bases at J, with 11 bases between the two ends. The CDR3 covers 14 residues. This CDR3 reads CASSLVGPSDTQYF. CDR3 DNA sequence: TGTGCCAGCAGCTTAGTGGGGCCTTCGGATACGCAGTATTTT.

The V call is TRBV7-2, the J call TRBJ1-2; 8 nucleotides agree with TRBD1. CDR3 length: 14 amino acids. V was pared by 2 bases and J by 13 bases, with 12 bases of the junction left unmatched. Per the germline V gene, CDR1 is SGHTA and CDR2 is FQGNSA. CDR3 DNA sequence: TGTGCCAGCAGCTTAAGAGACAGGGGATTGACGGGCACCTTC. Translated: CASSLRDRGLTGTF.

The chain uses TRBV29-1 and TRBJ2-4, with D possibly TRBD2 on 6 matching bases. CDR3 length: 15 residues. The V gene's germline CDR1 is SQVTM and CDR2 ANQGSEA. Trimming took 6 bases from V and 2 from J, leaving 17 bases between them. CDR3 sequence: CSVQTHGGSKNIQYF. The CDR3 bases are TGCAGCGTCCAGACCCACGGGGGATCCAAAAACATTCAGTACTTC.

This clone was counted only a few times. CDR3 bases: TGTGCCAGCAGCACGCTCAGGGAGGGGCAGCCCCAGCATTTT. It specifies CASSTLREGQPQHF. The chain has TRBV7-9 and TRBJ1-5, with a tentative D call TRBD1 (5 bases). CDR3 length equals 14 residues. CDR1 SEHNR and CDR2 FQNEAQ come from the germline V gene (reference sequence). V was pared by 5 bases and J by 7 bases, with 15 bases between. The full variable domain, in which reference TRBV7-9 and TRBJ1-5 provide the parts outside the CDR3, is DTGVSQNPRHKITKRGQNVTFRCDPISEHNRLYWYRQTLGQGPEFLTYFQNEAQLEKSRLLSDRFSAERPKGSFSTLEIQRTEQGDSAMYLCASSTLREGQPQHFGDGTRLSIL.

The chain has TRBV5-6 and TRBJ2-3; TRBD2 matches 9 bases. V was clipped by 7 bases and J by 2 bases; unmatched bases: 8. The CDR3 is 15 residues long. The germline V gene encodes CDR1 SGHDT and CDR2 YYEEEE. The CDR3 here is CASLQAGGPTDTQYF. CDR3 DNA: TGTGCCAGCTTACAAGCGGGGGGCCCCACAGATACGCAGTATTTT.

The chain employs TRBV5-1 and TRBJ2-1, with a weak D call TRBD1 (6 bases). The length of the CDR3 is 14 residues. Per the germline V gene, CDR1 is SGHRS and CDR2 is YFSETQ. Trimming shortened V by 4 bases and J by 8 bases, and 16 bases separated the two germline ends. The CDR3 reads CASSGQQLRDEQFF. The DNA for the CDR3 is TGCGCCAGCAGCGGACAGCAGCTCAGGGATGAGCAGTTCTTC.

The V and J genes are TRBV7-9 and TRBJ1-1; maybe TRBD1 (6 bases). The length of the CDR3 is 13 residues. V gave up 6 bases and J gave up 1 base, with 9 bases separating them. Germline V CDR1 and CDR2: SEHNR, FQNEAQ (reference sequence). The CDR3 DNA reads as TGTGCCAGCAGTTTACAGGGGAACACTGAAGCTTTCTTT. Translating it yields CASSLQGNTEAFF.

The chain uses TRBV5-1 and TRBJ2-3, with D perhaps TRBD2 (5 bases). Germline values: CDR1 SGHRS, CDR2 YFSETQ. The germline V and J ends were trimmed by 4 bases and 5 bases, with 17 bases remaining between them. The CDR3 runs 15 residues. The CDR3 DNA sequence: TGCGCCAGCAGCCCACTGGACTCGCAGTTAGATACGCAGTATTTT. This encodes CASSPLDSQLDTQYF. The full variable domain, its missing parts supplied by reference TRBV5-1 and TRBJ2-3, is KAGVTQTPRYLIKTRGQQVTLSCSPISGHRSVSWYQQTPGQGLQFLFEYFSETQRNKGNFPGRFSGRQFSNSRSEMNVSTLELGDSALYLCASSPLDSQLDTQYFGPGTRLTVL.

This clone came up once. This chain connects TRBV10-1 to TRBJ1-1; D is unclear. The CDR3 consists of 13 residues. Looked up from germline, CDR1 is WNHNN and CDR2 is SYGVQD (reference sequence). Trimming took 3 bases from V and 7 from J, leaving 12 bases between them. CDR3 protein: CASSERSPGEAFF. CDR3 in DNA: TGCGCCAGCAGTGAAAGGAGTCCGGGTGAAGCTTTCTTT.

In this sample, this clone turned up a few times. CDR3: CASSDRLNTEAFF. In DNA, the CDR3 is TGTGCCAGTTCGGACAGGTTGAACACTGAAGCTTTCTTT. The chain uses TRBV11-3 and TRBJ1-1; 7 positions agree with TRBD1. The V and J ends lost 9 bases and 0 bases, in that order; junction bases with no gene match: 4. The length of the CDR3 is 13 residues. Germline CDR1 is SGHNT and CDR2 is YENEEA.

The J gene is TRBJ2-4, the V gene TRBV6-1; tentatively, D is TRBD1 (7 bases). Trimming stripped 7 bases from V and 7 bases from J, with 14 bases between. This CDR3 is 13 amino acids long. Germline loops: CDR1 MNHNS, CDR2 SASEGT. For the CDR3, the DNA is TGTGCCAGCACGCGCAGGGGGGTTAACATTCAGTACTTC. Its protein product is CASTRRGVNIQYF.

The V gene is TRBV21-1, the J gene TRBJ1-5. TRBV21-1 is a known pseudogene. The CDR3 length is 16 residues. The DNA of the CDR3 is TGTGCCAGCAGCAAAGCCGCGGGGATCGGCAATCAGCCCCAGCATTTT. Its translation is CASSKAAGIGNQPQHF.

V gene TRBV6-1 combines with J gene TRBJ2-3; 8 nucleotides match TRBD2. CDR1 MNHNS and CDR2 SASEGT come from the germline V gene. The junction had 4 bases not matched to a gene; V was cut back by 1 base and J by 4 bases. The CDR3 is made up of 15 amino acids. The CDR3 reads CASSEGLASADTQYF. CDR3 bases: TGTGCCAGCAGTGAAGGACTAGCGAGTGCAGATACGCAGTATTTT.

The J gene is TRBJ2-7, the V gene TRBV5-8, with 8 bases matching TRBD1. The V gene's germline CDR1 is SGHTS and CDR2 YDEGEE. J gave up 3 bases and V 5 bases, and 4 bases lay outside the gene matches. This CDR3 has 13 residues. The CDR3 DNA follows: TGTGCCAGCAGGGGACAGGCTCGCTACGAGCAGTACGTC. As protein: CASRGQARYEQYV.

This clone was detected a few times. The V gene is TRBV21-1, the J gene TRBJ1-5. TRBV21-1 is noted as a pseudogene. The CDR3 runs to 17 residues. The CDR3 region is CASSKAVATWHHQPQHF. The CDR3 DNA reads as TGTGCCAGCAGCAAAGCGGTAGCTACATGGCATCATCAGCCCCAGCATTTT.

This rearrangement joins TRBV11-3 to TRBJ1-3; 7 bases agree with TRBD1. V gave up 5 bases and J gave up 5 bases; unmatched junction bases: 9. Germline V gives CDR1 SGHNT, CDR2 YENEEA. CDR3 length: 15 residues. The CDR3 coding sequence is TGTGCCAGCAGCAGCCCCCGGGACAGACGAAACACCATATATTTT. Translated: CASSSPRDRRNTIYF. The whole variable domain, remainder taken from reference TRBV11-3 and TRBJ1-3, is EAGVVQSPRYKIIEKKQPVAFWCNPISGHNTLYWYLQNLGQGPELLIRYENEEAVDDSQLPKDRFSAERLKGVDSTLKIQPAELGDSAVYLCASSSPRDRRNTIYFGEGSWLTVV.

The chain has TRBV9 and TRBJ1-3, with no clear D. V was shortened by 8 bases and J by 4 bases, with 7 bases between the two germline ends. CDR1 SGDLS and CDR2 YYNGEE come from the germline V gene. The CDR3 covers 11 residues. CDR3: CASGSGNTIYF. In DNA form, the CDR3 reads TGTGCCAGTGGCTCAGGAAACACCATATATTTT.

V and J are TRBV7-2 and TRBJ1-5, with a possible D match to TRBD1 (5 bases). CDR3 length equals 14 residues. V was shortened by 1 base and J by 4 bases, with 8 bases between the two germline ends. CDR1 is SGHTA, CDR2 FQGNSA, per germline. The CDR3 DNA sequence: TGTGCCAGCAGCTTAGTTAAGGGGAATCAGCCCCAGCATTTT. Translation gives CASSLVKGNQPQHF.

The chain employs TRBV5-8 and TRBJ1-6, with 10 bases fitting TRBD1. The CDR3 is 15 residues long. Germline V lookup: CDR1 SGHTS, CDR2 YDEGEE. The V segment lost 4 bases and the J segment 7 bases; nucleotides outside the gene matches: 5. The CDR3 region is CASSPDRGQNSPLHF. In DNA form, the CDR3 reads TGTGCCAGCAGCCCTGACAGGGGGCAAAATTCACCCCTCCACTTT.

The V and J genes are TRBV28 and TRBJ2-2; the D gene is possibly TRBD1 (7 bases). The CDR3 has 16 residues. Trimming removed 1 base at V and 4 bases at J, with 13 bases between. Germline V gene sequence: CDR1 MDHEN, CDR2 SYDVKM. CDR3 bases: TGTGCCAGCAGTTTATCCGCAGGGGGGCTCACCGGGGAGCTGTTTTTT. This sequence encodes CASSLSAGGLTGELFF.

This chain connects TRBV9 to TRBJ2-5; D is undetermined. The CDR3 sequence is 13 residues long. The V gene's germline CDR1 is SGDLS and CDR2 YYNGEE. With 1 base removed from V and 2 bases from J, the gap between germline ends came to 6 bases. The chain's CDR3 is CASSVHRQETQYF. In DNA form, the CDR3 reads TGTGCCAGCAGCGTACACAGACAAGAGACCCAGTACTTC.

This chain uses TRBV6-1 with TRBJ1-2; TRBD1 matches 8 bases. There are 16 residues in the CDR3. Per the germline V gene, CDR1 is MNHNS and CDR2 is SASEGT. V dropped 4 bases and J dropped 3; count of bases not matched to a gene: 10. Written as DNA, the CDR3 is TGTGCCAGCAGTGCGTACTGGACAGGGAAGGACTATGGCTACACCTTC. Translated, it gives CASSAYWTGKDYGYTF.

This clone has more than one count but fewer than ten. The chain joins TRBV7-6 to TRBJ1-2, with D perhaps matching TRBD1 (5 bases). V was clipped by 5 bases and J by 0 bases, with 7 bases between them. Germline CDR1 reads SGHVS; CDR2 reads FNYEAQ. There are 13 residues in the CDR3. The CDR3 sequence: CASSQTANYGYTF. In DNA form, the CDR3 reads TGTGCCAGCAGCCAGACAGCTAACTATGGCTACACCTTC.

Only a few counts were recorded for this clone. The chain joins TRBV5-5 to TRBJ1-3; D not resolved. Germline CDR1 is SGHKS and CDR2 is YYEKEE (reference sequence). V lost 4 bases and J 0 bases, leaving 11 bases between the germline ends. This CDR3 has 15 residues. The CDR3 protein is CASSQDGNSGNTIYF. DNA for the CDR3: TGTGCCAGCAGCCAAGATGGCAACTCTGGAAACACCATATATTTT.

The sample holds a few counts of this clone. The chain uses TRBV11-2 and TRBJ1-1; tentative D call: TRBD1 (5 bases). The CDR3 extends over 15 amino acids. Germline CDR1 is SGHAT and CDR2 is FQNNGV. V lost 1 base and J 3 bases, leaving 12 bases between the germline ends. In nucleotides, the CDR3 is TGTGCCAGCAGCTTAGGCGGGACGGTTTACACTGAAGCTTTCTTT. It yields the protein CASSLGGTVYTEAFF. Looking up the rest from reference TRBV11-2 and TRBJ1-1 gives the full variable domain: EAGVAQSPRYKIIEKRQSVAFWCNPISGHATLYWYQQILGQGPKLLIQFQNNGVVDDSQLPKDRFSAERLKGVDSTLKIQPAKLEDSAVYLCASSLGGTVYTEAFFGQGTRLTVV.

The chain carries TRBV7-7 and TRBJ1-1; possible D gene TRBD1, 6 bases. V shed 1 base and J shed 4 bases, with 7 bases lying between them. This CDR3 is 13 amino acids long. Germline CDR1 is SSHAT and CDR2 is FNYEAQ (reference sequence). CDR3 protein: CASSLGGGTEAFF. In DNA, the CDR3 is TGTGCCAGCAGCTTAGGAGGGGGCACTGAAGCTTTCTTT.

CDR3 in amino acids: CASSPRSTEAFF. As DNA, the CDR3 is TGTGCCAGCAGCCCGAGGAGCACTGAAGCTTTCTTT. The chain employs TRBV7-9 and TRBJ1-1; D uncertain. CDR1 SEHNR and CDR2 FQNEAQ come from the germline V gene (reference sequence). Trimming cost V 5 bases and J 4 bases, with 8 bases left between them. This CDR3 is 12 amino acids long.

The chain combines TRBV6-6 with TRBJ2-4, with D maybe TRBD1 (6 bases). This CDR3 contains 12 residues. Germline V gene lookup returns CDR1 MNHNY and CDR2 SVGAGI (reference sequence). The V and J ends lost 8 bases and 3 bases respectively, with 8 bases between them. The CDR3 sequence is CASAGDKNIQYF. CDR3 nucleotide sequence: TGTGCCAGCGCAGGGGACAAAAACATTCAGTACTTC.

The V gene is TRBV27, the J gene TRBJ1-5; D gene unclear. Germline loops: CDR1 MNHEY, CDR2 SMNVEV (reference sequence). Trimming cost V 2 bases and J 4 bases, with 12 bases left between them. CDR3 size: 15 residues. The CDR3 DNA reads as TGTGCCAGCAGTTTAAACGGGGTGAGGAATCAGCCCCAGCATTTT. Its protein product is CASSLNGVRNQPQHF.

The chain recombines TRBV11-2 with TRBJ2-1; 8 bases are shared with TRBD2. The V gene end was trimmed by 0 bases and the J gene end by 7 bases; junction bases not matched to a gene: 5. The CDR3 has 15 amino acids. Germline values: CDR1 SGHAT, CDR2 FQNNGV. CDR3 in DNA: TGTGCCAGCAGCTTAGATCGGGCTAGCGGGAATGAGCAGTTCTTC. Residues: CASSLDRASGNEQFF.